Sequencing of this TCR beta chain was carried out in a study of CD8+CD57+ T cells in acquired aplastic anemia. General study findings and limits: The study identified roughly 29 CD8+ CDR3 sequences shared by patients and controls.

An expansion of CD8+CD57+ cells by flow cytometry had been shown in patients chosen for sequencing. Genomic DNA provided the template from which TCR beta VDJ and CDR3 profiles were obtained. In TCRdb, the reads were re-called with MiXCR into one record per CDR3 protein. Among approximately 160,000 distinct CDR3 sequences listed, over 40% were seen once. This CDR3 comprises 16 residues. CDR1 is SGHVS, CDR2 FNYEAQ, per germline. Points on this clonotype: Its matching antigen is unknown.

This TCR derives from a human donor with aplastic anemia. This chain joins TRBV7-6 and TRBJ2-7, with a tentative D call TRBD1 (7 bases). Sequenced sample: sorted CD4+, CD8+, or CD8+CD57+ T cells (not recorded which) from PBMCs. The CDR3 here is CASGLVSGGSPCEQYV. The CDR3 DNA is TGTGCCAGCGGCTTAGTATCAGGGGGGTCCCCCTGCGAGCAGTACGTC.